The entry below gives a single TCR beta chain sequence along with its context. Original handling: Estimation of nucleated cell counts was performed using reference gene primer amplification. Using immunoSEQ multiplex PCR, the repertoire was profiled, and TCRdb retains in-frame clones only, with some absent. V, J and clone size are those of that table, while D and trimming were read from the DNA. The repertoire holds under 250,000 clones, with approximately 86% as singletons. This sample is part of a study of blood T cell repertoires in COVID-19. As for the study in general: The samples span acute and convalescent COVID-19 from the United States, Italy and Spain.

Sequencing input: peripheral blood. This clonotype was sampled from a woman of 80 years or more with acute or convalescent COVID-19.

CDR3 DNA sequence: TGCGCCAGCAGCTTGGAGGGCGGGAAAAGCGCTGAAGCTTTCTTT. Translating it yields CASSLEGGKSAEAFF. The chain employs TRBV5-1 and TRBJ1-1; no firm D call. Germline loops: CDR1 SGHRS, CDR2 YFSETQ. The CDR3 runs 15 residues. Trimming left V 0 bases short and J 6 bases short, with 15 bases between.